Below, 17 T cell receptor beta chains from the same sample are listed, as sequenced in a study of T cell repertoires in ileal Crohn's disease. Generated by immunoSEQ multiplex PCR, the TCRdb table keeps only in-frame clones and is missing some. The sample yields about 16,000 clones, about 92% seen once. The sample was ileal tissue. The receptor set was obtained from an adult with Crohn's disease.

This sequence joins TRBV7-2 and TRBJ1-2; 8 bases are a match to TRBD1. This CDR3 region has 14 residues. The germline gives CDR1 SGHTA, CDR2 FQGNSA. Trimming at V came to 5 bases and at J to 5 bases, leaving 7 bases not matched to a gene. The CDR3 coding sequence is TGTGCCAGCAGCCCGCGGACAGGGTCATATGGCTACACCTTC. It encodes CASSPRTGSYGYTF.

The J gene is TRBJ2-1, the V gene TRBV11-2; TRBD2 matches at 9 bases. The trim removed 6 bases at V and 7 bases at J, leaving 16 bases unmatched. There are 17 residues in the CDR3. Looked up from germline, CDR1 is SGHAT and CDR2 is FQNNGV. CDR3 nucleotide sequence: TGTGCCAGCAGTGCTGAGGGCTCGGGGACTAGCCTAAATGAGCAGTTCTTC. Protein product: CASSAEGSGTSLNEQFF.

In DNA, the CDR3 is TGTGCAAGTCGCTCCTTGACCGGGGGCTACACCTTC. As protein: CASRSLTGGYTF. The chain employs TRBV12-2 and TRBJ1-2. TRBV12-2 is noted as a pseudogene. The CDR3 loop spans 12 amino acids.

The chain employs TRBV29-1 and TRBJ2-2; 8 positions match TRBD2. The V gene end was trimmed by 3 bases and the J gene end by 4 bases; junction bases not matched to a gene: 7. The CDR3 has 15 amino acids. In germline, CDR1 is SQVTM, CDR2 ANQGSEA. Here the CDR3 DNA reads TGCAGCGTTGAGATGCGGGGGGATGGCACCGGGGAGCTGTTTTTT. Residues: CSVEMRGDGTGELFF.

This chain uses TRBV4-1 with TRBJ1-2; 7 bases line up with TRBD1. The CDR3 spans 16 residues. CDR1 and CDR2 from the germline V gene are MGHRA and YSYEKL. With 2 bases clipped from V and 2 bases from J, the junction kept 8 bases outside the gene matches. The CDR3 DNA reads as TGCGCCAGCAGCCAAATAGGGGCAGGGGGGAACTATGGCTACACCTTC. Encoded protein: CASSQIGAGGNYGYTF.

The chain links TRBV11-2 to TRBJ2-1; D might be TRBD2 (6 bases). Trimming left V 6 bases short and J 3 bases short, with 12 bases between. The germline CDR1 and CDR2 sequences are SGHAT and FQNNGV. This CDR3 contains 14 residues. Here the CDR3 DNA reads TGTGCCAGCAGTTTATCGGGGGTCTACAATGAGCAGTTCTTC. This codes for CASSLSGVYNEQFF.

The J gene is TRBJ2-3, the V gene TRBV10-3; TRBD2 is a possible D gene (5 bases). The CDR3 consists of 14 residues. V dropped 1 base and J dropped 0 bases, with 5 bases sitting between them. Looked up from germline, CDR1 is ENHRY and CDR2 is SYGVKD. The CDR3 sequence: CAISEWTSTDTQYF. CDR3 DNA sequence: TGTGCCATCAGTGAGTGGACTAGCACAGATACGCAGTATTTT.

V and J are TRBV19 and TRBJ1-6; possibly TRBD1 for D (6 bases). The V gene lost 4 bases and the J gene lost 9 bases, with 13 bases spanning the gap. The CDR3 is 14 residues long. Germline V gives CDR1 LNHDA, CDR2 SQIVND (reference sequence). The CDR3, as DNA: TGTGCCAGTAGTAAGGGGGGGCTTCGTTCACCCCTCCACTTT. The encoded protein is CASSKGGLRSPLHF.

The count of this clone is one. The CDR3 ends on some other residue instead of the conserved phenylalanine or tryptophan, so this is likely a read error. The V and J genes are TRBV11-1 and TRBJ2-7, with D maybe TRBD1 (6 bases). Trimming removed 5 bases from V and 0 bases from J, with 11 bases in between. The CDR3 contains 14 residues. Germline V gives CDR1 SGHAT, CDR2 FQDESV (reference sequence). This chain's CDR3 is CASSRGGGSYEQYL. The CDR3 nucleotides are TGTGCCAGCAGCCGAGGGGGTGGCTCCTACGAGCAGTACCTC.

This clone was picked up one time. The chain uses TRBV4-3 and TRBJ2-3, with 8 bases matching TRBD2. This CDR3 is built from 17 residues. V shed 1 base and J 2 bases; nucleotides not matched to a gene: 8. Germline CDR1 and CDR2: LGHNA and YSLEER. CDR3 amino acids: CASSQGTAGAATDTQYF. DNA for the CDR3: TGCGCCAGCAGCCAAGGGACAGCGGGGGCTGCCACAGATACGCAGTATTTT.

The genes are TRBV5-4 and TRBJ2-4, with D perhaps TRBD2 (5 bases). Germline lookup yields CDR1 SGHNT and CDR2 YYREEE (reference sequence). This CDR3 is built from 18 residues. V lost 7 bases to trimming and J lost 0 bases, with 23 bases between them. The CDR3 DNA follows: TGTGCCAGCCTCCTGGCGGTGTTAAGCGGCCTAGCCAAAAACATTCAGTACTTC. It specifies CASLLAVLSGLAKNIQYF.

In this sample, this clone turned up once. The CDR3 DNA follows: TGTGCCAGCAGCGGGTCATTGAGCGGGGGAACAGATACGCAGTATTTT. This gives the protein CASSGSLSGGTDTQYF. The genes are TRBV5-4 and TRBJ2-3; 8 bases line up with TRBD2. CDR1 SGHNT and CDR2 YYREEE come from the germline V gene (reference sequence). This CDR3 comprises 16 residues. After removal of 4 bases from V and 3 bases from J, the junction contained 10 bases not matched to a gene.

J is TRBJ2-7 and V is TRBV7-3; a possible D gene is TRBD2 (5 bases). Per germline, CDR1 SGHTA and CDR2 FQGTGA. This CDR3 region has 17 residues. Trimming took off 5 bases at V and 2 bases at J, with 22 bases between the two ends. The CDR3, as DNA: TGTGCCAGCAGCCCACACCTGGACTCAGGAACAACCTACGAGCAGTACTTC. It encodes CASSPHLDSGTTYEQYF.

The chain recombines TRBV9 with TRBJ2-5; D perhaps matches TRBD1 (5 bases). CDR1 and CDR2 (germline): SGDLS, YYNGEE. The V and J ends lost 0 bases and 5 bases respectively, with 11 bases between them. CDR3 length: 14 amino acids. CDR3 coding DNA: TGTGCCAGCAGCGTAGATGTGGGGCGCGAGACCCAGTACTTC. Translated, it gives CASSVDVGRETQYF.

V is TRBV11-3 and J is TRBJ2-5, with a tentative D call TRBD1 (6 bases). Trimming stripped 3 bases from V and 5 bases from J, with 10 bases between. This CDR3 contains 13 residues. Per germline, CDR1 SGHNT and CDR2 YENEEA. The CDR3 region is CASSLQGQETQYF. The CDR3 nucleotides read TGTGCCAGCAGCTTGCAGGGGCAGGAGACCCAGTACTTC. Full variable domain (outside the CDR3, taken from reference TRBV11-3 and TRBJ2-5): EAGVVQSPRYKIIEKKQPVAFWCNPISGHNTLYWYLQNLGQGPELLIRYENEEAVDDSQLPKDRFSAERLKGVDSTLKIQPAELGDSAVYLCASSLQGQETQYFGPGTRLLVL.

The J gene is TRBJ2-5, the V gene TRBV18; D possibly corresponds to TRBD1 (5 bases). This CDR3 contains 14 residues. Trimming cost V 2 bases and J 1 base, with 8 bases left between them. Looked up from germline, CDR1 is KGHSH and CDR2 is LQKENI. CDR3 nucleotides: TGTGCCAGCTCACCAAGGACAACCCAAGAGACCCAGTACTTC. Encoded protein: CASSPRTTQETQYF. Variable domain in full (rest from reference TRBV18 and TRBJ2-5): NAGVMQNPRHLVRRRGQEARLRCSPMKGHSHVYWYRQLPEEGLKFMVYLQKENIIDESGMPKERFSAEFPKEGPSILRIQQVVRGDSAAYFCASSPRTTQETQYFGPGTRLLVL.

V usage is TRBV28 and J usage is TRBJ1-1; 7 nucleotides align to TRBD1. After removal of 2 bases from V and 4 bases from J, the junction contained 7 bases not matched to a gene. CDR3 length: 15 residues. The germline V gene has CDR1 MDHEN and CDR2 SYDVKM. CDR3 sequence (DNA): TGTGCCAGCAGTTTACCCAGACAGGGTTCCACTGAAGCTTTCTTT. This sequence encodes CASSLPRQGSTEAFF.